Below are 16 T cell receptor beta chains sequenced from a single sample in a study of immune heterogeneity within non-small cell lung tumors. Genomic DNA from bulk tumor acted as the template, and roughly 0.55 ug was loaded per sample. Several biopsies were spaced far apart within each primary tumor and obtained as surgery took place. Untreated, newly diagnosed non-small cell lung cancer patients underwent curative surgery. TCR beta CDR3 was amplified by multiplex PCR using 32 V and 13 J primers. TCRdb ran MiXCR on the multiplex PCR reads and lists one entry per CDR3 protein. The sample records about 22,000 distinct CDR3 sequences, less than 35% being singletons. Sequenced sample: lung tumor tissue. The origin of the receptors is a man between 40 and 49 years old with non-small cell lung cancer.

The rearrangement joins TRBV20-1 to TRBJ2-2, with TRBD1 matching 11 bases. Germline V lookup: CDR1 DFQATT, CDR2 SNEGSKA (reference sequence). Losses at the gene ends were 2 bases for V and 9 bases for J; bases not matched to a gene: 11. CDR3 length equals 16 residues. CDR3: CSARSTAGQGARELFF. In DNA form, the CDR3 reads TGCAGTGCTAGATCAACAGCCGGACAGGGGGCCAGGGAGCTGTTTTTT.

For this clonotype: With a much larger clone just one base away, this may be a read error. The CDR3 loop reads CSARVLDRGVSEQYF. The CDR3 region has the DNA TGCAGTGCTAGAGTCCTTGACAGGGGGGTCTCCGAGCAGTACTTC. V usage is TRBV20-1 and J usage is TRBJ2-7, with TRBD1 matching over 9 bases. With 1 base clipped from V and 6 bases from J, the junction kept 10 bases outside the gene matches. CDR1 and CDR2 (germline): DFQATT, SNEGSKA (reference sequence). CDR3 size: 15 residues.

CDR3 in DNA: TGTGCCAGCAGTAGGCCCGGGACCAAACAAGAGACCCAGTACTTC. It codes for CASSRPGTKQETQYF. This rearrangement joins TRBV6-2 or TRBV6-3 to TRBJ2-5, with D perhaps assigned TRBD1 or TRBD2 (5 bases each). In germline, CDR1 is MNHEY, CDR2 SVGEGT. The CDR3 runs to 15 residues. The V gene lost 5 bases and the J gene lost 2 bases, with 15 bases spanning the gap.

The chain employs TRBV5-4 and TRBJ2-5; D is undetermined. Per the germline V gene, CDR1 is SGHNT and CDR2 is YYREEE (reference sequence). The V end lost 0 bases, the J end lost 0 bases, and 3 bases lay between the germline ends. The CDR3 is 13 amino acids. CDR3 DNA sequence: TGTGCCAGCAGCTTGGAAAACCAAGAGACCCAGTACTTC. Protein: CASSLENQETQYF. The full variable domain, rest sourced from reference TRBV5-4 and TRBJ2-5, is ETGVTQSPTHLIKTRGQQVTLRCSSQSGHNTVSWYQQALGQGPQFIFQYYREEENGRGNFPPRFSGLQFPNYSSELNVNALELDDSALYLCASSLENQETQYFGPGTRLLVL.

The chain links TRBV11-3 to TRBJ2-3, with 10 positions matching TRBD2. The CDR3 has 15 residues. After removal of 5 bases from V and 1 base from J, the junction contained 3 bases not matched to a gene. The germline V gene encodes CDR1 SGHNT and CDR2 YENEEA. CDR3 bases: TGTGCCAGCAGCGTGGGGACTAGCGGCACAGATACGCAGTATTTT. It translates to CASSVGTSGTDTQYF. The whole variable domain, remainder taken from reference TRBV11-3 and TRBJ2-3, is EAGVVQSPRYKIIEKKQPVAFWCNPISGHNTLYWYLQNLGQGPELLIRYENEEAVDDSQLPKDRFSAERLKGVDSTLKIQPAELGDSAVYLCASSVGTSGTDTQYFGPGTRLTVL.

As regards this clonotype: This may come from a read error, since a much larger clone is one base off. V and J are TRBV12-3 or TRBV12-4 and TRBJ1-2; D possibly corresponds to TRBD1 (6 bases). Trimming cost V 6 bases and J 6 bases, with 11 bases left between them. The CDR3 consists of 12 residues. CDR3 region: CASSQQGDGYTF. CDR3 nucleotides: TGTGCCAGCAGCCAACAGGGTGATGGCTACACCTTC.

This clonotype ranks as medium-sized. The chain combines TRBV27 with TRBJ1-2, with 7 bases matching TRBD1. Germline V gene lookup returns CDR1 MNHEY and CDR2 SMNVEV (reference sequence). V shed 3 bases and J 4 bases; nucleotides not matched to a gene: 11. This CDR3 spans 16 amino acids. The chain's CDR3 is CASSFFGGQNFYGYTF. The CDR3 nucleotides read TGTGCCAGCAGTTTTTTCGGGGGACAGAACTTCTATGGCTACACCTTC.

CDR3 protein: CASSPTSAYNEQFF. For the CDR3, the DNA is TGTGCCAGCAGTCCCACTAGCGCTTACAATGAGCAGTTCTTC. The chain carries TRBV12-3 or TRBV12-4 and TRBJ2-1, with 7 bases lining up with TRBD2. The CDR3 has 14 amino acids. V trimming: 5 bases; J trimming: 4 bases; junction bases outside the gene matches: 5.

In its sample, this clonotype was seen a few times. The V gene is TRBV7-9, the J gene TRBJ2-1; 7 positions match TRBD1. V was pared by 5 bases and J by 5 bases, with 9 bases of the junction left unmatched. CDR3 length: 15 residues. Germline-derived CDR1 and CDR2 are SEHNR and FQNEAQ (reference sequence). CDR3 bases: TGTGCCAGCAGCGTATTTACGACAGGGAACAATGAGCAGTTCTTC. It translates to CASSVFTTGNNEQFF.

The chain is built from TRBV20-1 and TRBJ1-1; D call uncertain. CDR1 DFQATT and CDR2 SNEGSKA come from the germline V gene (reference sequence). The CDR3 consists of 11 residues. The germline V and J ends were trimmed by 1 base and 8 bases, with 8 bases remaining between them. CDR3 residues: CSARGPGEAFF. The DNA for the CDR3 is TGCAGTGCTAGAGGTCCGGGGGAAGCTTTCTTT.

The V call is TRBV12-5, the J call TRBJ2-5; the match to TRBD2 covers 12 bases. Per the germline V gene, CDR1 is LGHNT and CDR2 is FRNRAP. J lost 5 bases, V lost 6 bases, and 7 bases had no gene match. This CDR3 comprises 15 residues. This CDR3 is CASGYRLAGVETQYF. The CDR3 nucleotides read TGTGCTAGTGGCTACCGACTAGCGGGAGTGGAGACCCAGTACTTC.

This clonotype is a singleton in its sample. No conserved phenylalanine or tryptophan is present at the end of the CDR3, so a read error is the likely explanation. V gene TRBV18 combines with J gene TRBJ1-1, with a possible D match to TRBD1 (5 bases). V was clipped by 4 bases and J by 1 base, with 10 bases between them. This CDR3 region has 14 residues. Germline values: CDR1 KGHSH, CDR2 LQKENI. CDR3 region: CASSRRDGNTEAFS. The CDR3 region has the DNA TGTGCCAGCTCACGCAGGGATGGGAACACTGAAGCTTTCTCT.

With regard to this clonotype: A much larger clone lies a single base off, so this may be a read error. The genes are TRBV11-3 and TRBJ2-7; 10 nucleotides line up with TRBD2. The CDR3 covers 14 residues. Per the germline V gene, CDR1 is SGHNT and CDR2 is YENEEA. The CDR3 here is CASSLGPSGSEHYF. As DNA, the CDR3 is TGTGCCAGCAGCTTAGGACCTAGCGGGAGCGAGCATTACTTC.

On this clonotype itself: A read error may account for a junction end that differs from germline. The chain recombines TRBV18 with TRBJ2-2; D might be TRBD1 or TRBD2, each matching 5 bases. CDR1 and CDR2 from the germline V gene are KGHSH and LQKENI. CDR3 size: 18 residues. In DNA form, the CDR3 reads TGTGCCAGCTCACGGAACAGGCCTCAAACCTCGAACACCGGGGAGCTGATTTTT. This codes for CASSRNRPQTSNTGELIF.

At least ten counts were recorded for this clonotype. This rearrangement joins TRBV2 to TRBJ2-5; 8 bases agree with TRBD1. The CDR3 is made up of 12 amino acids. The J segment lost 5 bases and the V segment lost 7 bases, leaving 3 bases of the junction unmatched. The germline V gene has CDR1 SNHLY and CDR2 FYNNEI. The CDR3 here is CASNRGSETQYF. Written as DNA, the CDR3 is TGTGCCAGCAACAGGGGGTCGGAGACCCAGTACTTC.

Turning to this clonotype: This sequence may be a read error, since a much larger clone differs from it by one base. This chain uses TRBV15 with TRBJ2-5, with 9 nucleotides matching TRBD2. Germline V gene data show CDR1 as LNHNV and CDR2 as YYDKDF (reference sequence). With V trimmed by 3 bases and J by 5 bases, 10 bases remained unmatched. CDR3 length: 16 amino acids. The CDR3 nucleotides are TGTGCCACCAGCAGGATCCCTGACAGCGGGAGGGAGACCCAGTACTTC. Translating it yields CATSRIPDSGRETQYF.